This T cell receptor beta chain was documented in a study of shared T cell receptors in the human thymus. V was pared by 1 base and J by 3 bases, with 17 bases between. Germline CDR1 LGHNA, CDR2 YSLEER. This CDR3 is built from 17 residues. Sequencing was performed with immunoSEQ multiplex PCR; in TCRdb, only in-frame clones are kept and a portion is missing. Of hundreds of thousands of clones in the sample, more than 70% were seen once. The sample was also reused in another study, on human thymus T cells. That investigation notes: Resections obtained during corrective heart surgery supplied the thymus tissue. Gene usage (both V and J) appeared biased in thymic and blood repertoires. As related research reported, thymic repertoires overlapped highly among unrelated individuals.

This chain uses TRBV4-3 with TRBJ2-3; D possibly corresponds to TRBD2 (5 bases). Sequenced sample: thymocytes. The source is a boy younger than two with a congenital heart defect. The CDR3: CASSQGRRRQDTDTQYF. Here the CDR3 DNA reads TGCGCCAGCAGCCAAGGTCGGAGGAGACAAGATACAGATACGCAGTATTTT.